A selection of T cell receptor beta chains follows, all from one sample in a study of OX40 agonist ivuxolimab in advanced cancers. Clones were sequenced by immunoSEQ multiplex PCR, and TCRdb holds only the in-frame ones, with some missing. The table shows about 77,000 clones, with approximately 85% occurring only once. The input for sequencing was CD4+ or CD8+ T cells sorted from blood, taken in a trial of the OX40 agonist ivuxolimab. The origin of the receptors is an adult with an advanced solid tumor such as melanoma, head and neck, liver or kidney cancer. The CDR3 runs from the conserved cysteine through the conserved F or W. Fields, in order: V gene, D gene, clone size, J gene, CDR3 protein, CDR3 DNA. A D gene is named only where the DNA matches it firmly. A clone size is listed for some rows: how often the clone was seen (once, few, many), or a class if it is expanded.

TRBV9	TRBD1	-	TRBJ1-2	CASSLGDRALKPYGYTF	TGTGCCAGCAGCCTAGGGGACAGAGCTTTAAAGCCCTATGGCTACACCTTC
TRBV11-1	-	-	TRBJ1-6	CASSPNVGYNSPLHF	TGTGCCAGCAGCCCAAACGTTGGGTATAATTCACCCCTCCACTTT
TRBV5-4	TRBD1	-	TRBJ2-5	CASSHSGQGGETQYF	TGTGCCAGCAGCCATTCGGGACAGGGGGGAGAGACCCAGTACTTC
TRBV4-1	TRBD1	-	TRBJ1-6	CASSQPPGQGSSPLHF	TGCGCCAGCAGCCAACCTCCGGGACAGGGGAGTTCACCCCTCCACTTT
TRBV7-7	TRBD1	-	TRBJ2-1	CASSPDRGAGSYNEQFF	TGTGCTAGCAGCCCCGACAGGGGCGCCGGCTCCTACAATGAGCAGTTCTTC
TRBV6-5	TRBD1	-	TRBJ1-5	CASTQGAGGQPQHF	TGTGCCAGCACTCAGGGGGCAGGAGGACAGCCCCAGCATTTT
TRBV11-2	-	once	TRBJ2-7	CASSLATGSYEQYF	TGTGCCAGCAGCTTAGCAACAGGGTCCTACGAGCAGTACTTC
TRBV7-7	TRBD2	-	TRBJ2-3	CASSLTGGDTQYF	TGTGCTAGCAGCTTAACCGGGGGGGATACGCAGTATTTT
TRBV19	TRBD1	-	TRBJ2-3	CASGTGTRDTQYF	TGTGCCAGTGGGACAGGTACGAGGGATACGCAGTATTTT
TRBV7-2	-	-	TRBJ1-3	CASSLAVSGNTIYF	TGTGCCAGCAGCTTAGCAGTTTCTGGAAACACCATATATTTT
TRBV9	-	-	TRBJ2-3	CASSVVEPTDTQYF	TGTGCCAGCAGCGTAGTGGAGCCCACAGATACGCAGTATTTT
TRBV19	TRBD2	once	TRBJ2-7	CATTRTSGGEQYF	TGTGCCACCACTAGAACTAGCGGGGGCGAGCAGTACTTC
TRBV6-6	-	-	TRBJ2-3	CASSSQGRDTQYF	TGTGCCAGCAGTTCCCAGGGCCGAGATACGCAGTATTTT
TRBV4-3	TRBD1	-	TRBJ2-7	CASSQLRQGIYEQYF	TGCGCCAGCAGCCAGCTTAGACAGGGTATCTACGAGCAGTACTTC
TRBV27	TRBD1	-	TRBJ2-5	CASSLGQGGGETQYF	TGTGCCAGCAGTTTGGGACAGGGAGGGGGAGAGACCCAGTACTTC
TRBV5-8	TRBD2	once	TRBJ2-3	CASSLGLAGGLNTDTQYF	TGTGCCAGCAGCTTGGGACTAGCGGGGGGACTCAACACAGATACGCAGTATTTT
TRBV2	TRBD1	-	TRBJ2-7	CASSGTAGNEQYF	TGTGCCAGCAGCGGGACAGCTGGGAACGAGCAGTACTTC
TRBV9	TRBD2	-	TRBJ2-1	CASSLGLAGTEQFF	TGTGCCAGCAGCCTGGGACTAGCGGGGACCGAGCAGTTCTTC